Below, 17 T cell receptor beta chains from the same sample are listed, as sequenced in a study of T cell responses to AZD1222 COVID-19 vaccine. Profiled with immunoSEQ multiplex PCR; TCRdb holds only in-frame clones, not every one. The table lists more than 85,000 clones, around 84% of them singletons. Specimen: peripheral blood, collected 28 days after the second AZD1222 dose. These receptor sequences come from an adult who received the AZD1222 COVID-19 vaccine.

The CDR3 DNA follows: TGTGCCAGCTCCTACAGGGCTGAAGCTTTCTTT. Translating gives CASSYRAEAFF. This rearrangement joins TRBV6-5 to TRBJ1-1, with a possible D match to TRBD1 (6 bases). The V gene's germline CDR1 is MNHEY and CDR2 SVGAGI. V was clipped by 8 bases and J by 6 bases, with 10 bases between them. The CDR3 has 11 amino acids.

The chain is built from TRBV6-5 and TRBJ1-1; D is unresolved. CDR1 is MNHEY and CDR2 is SVGAGI in the germline V gene. The ends were cut back, 6 bases at V and 1 base at J, with 12 bases in the middle. This CDR3 is built from 14 residues. CDR3 sequence: CASRVSGQNTEAFF. The CDR3 nucleotides are TGTGCCAGCAGGGTTTCGGGCCAGAACACTGAAGCTTTCTTT.

This clone has only one observation. This rearrangement joins TRBV11-2 to TRBJ2-7; D perhaps matches TRBD2 (6 bases). The CDR3 sequence is 14 residues long. Trimming removed 5 bases from V and 7 bases from J, with 18 bases in between. Germline V gene lookup returns CDR1 SGHAT and CDR2 FQNNGV. In DNA, the CDR3 is TGTGCCAGCAGCCAGACTAGTGGCCCGGGAGAGCAGTACTTC. Residues: CASSQTSGPGEQYF.

The chain has TRBV5-6 and TRBJ1-1, with D possibly matching TRBD1 (6 bases). V was shortened by 3 bases and J by 4 bases, with 13 bases between the two germline ends. CDR1 is SGHDT, CDR2 YYEEEE, per germline. This CDR3 region has 14 residues. CDR3 region: CASSWRGLGTEAFF. In DNA, the CDR3 is TGTGCCAGCAGCTGGAGGGGGTTGGGCACTGAAGCTTTCTTT.

The J gene is TRBJ1-3, the V gene TRBV6-5; D is perhaps TRBD1 (5 bases). V was shortened by 0 bases and J by 5 bases, with 8 bases between the two germline ends. Germline loops: CDR1 MNHEY, CDR2 SVGAGI. There are 14 residues in the CDR3. The CDR3 nucleotides read TGTGCCAGCAGTTACTCCCAGGGTAGAAACACCATATATTTT. Amino acid sequence: CASSYSQGRNTIYF.

Written as DNA, the CDR3 is TGTGCCAGCAGCCTACGGACCACCAACTATGGCTACACCTTC. Encoded protein: CASSLRTTNYGYTF. The chain employs TRBV7-2 and TRBJ1-2; D is unresolved. This CDR3 has 14 amino acids. The V gene lost 5 bases and the J gene lost 2 bases, with 12 bases spanning the gap. CDR1 and CDR2 from the germline V gene are SGHTA and FQGNSA.

This clone was counted only a few times. The chain couples TRBV28 to TRBJ2-1; a possible D gene is TRBD2 (5 bases). The length of the CDR3 is 14 residues. V lost 6 bases and J lost 0, with 9 bases in between. CDR1 is MDHEN and CDR2 is SYDVKM in the germline V gene. The CDR3 sequence is CASSAEGSYNEQFF. CDR3 nucleotides: TGTGCCAGCAGCGCCGAGGGCTCCTACAATGAGCAGTTCTTC.

The chain joins TRBV7-2 to TRBJ2-2; D gene ambiguous. The V gene's germline CDR1 is SGHTA and CDR2 FQGNSA. V shed 0 bases and J shed 7 bases, with 6 bases lying between them. CDR3 length equals 13 residues. CDR3 loop: CASSLARVGELFF. DNA for the CDR3: TGTGCCAGCAGCTTAGCCCGGGTCGGGGAGCTGTTTTTT.

The chain carries TRBV2 and TRBJ2-7, with D perhaps TRBD1 or TRBD2 (6 bases each). The CDR3 runs 15 residues. V was clipped by 3 bases and J by 3 bases, with 15 bases between them. Germline CDR1 reads SNHLY; CDR2 reads FYNNEI. CDR3 sequence reads: CASSEVGGQGYEQYF. CDR3 in DNA: TGTGCCAGCAGTGAGGTAGGGGGGCAGGGCTACGAGCAGTACTTC.

This clone was seen a single time. The rearrangement joins TRBV29-1 to TRBJ1-2; D gene ambiguous. The CDR3 totals 11 residues. V lost 5 bases, J lost 2 bases, and 6 bases lay in between. Germline loops: CDR1 SQVTM, CDR2 ANQGSEA. Written as DNA, the CDR3 is TGCAGCGTTCCGTGGAACTATGGCTACACCTTC. It specifies CSVPWNYGYTF.

The chain recombines TRBV5-1 with TRBJ1-3; no clear D. The CDR3 runs to 12 residues. V lost 4 bases to trimming and J lost 2 bases, with 4 bases between them. Germline V gene data show CDR1 as SGHRS and CDR2 as YFSETQ. The CDR3, as DNA: TGCGCCAGCAGCCTGCCTGGAAACACCATATATTTT. Its protein is CASSLPGNTIYF.

The V gene is TRBV20-1, the J gene TRBJ2-2; 8 nucleotides agree with TRBD2. J lost 5 bases, V lost 3 bases, and 8 bases had no gene match. The CDR3 is 15 amino acids. Germline V gene lookup returns CDR1 DFQATT and CDR2 SNEGSKA (reference sequence). The CDR3, as DNA: TGCAGTGCTAGTGCCGGGGGGGCCCGTACCGGGGAGCTGTTTTTT. It codes for CSASAGGARTGELFF.

The J gene is TRBJ2-3, the V gene TRBV15, with 11 nucleotides matching TRBD2. Germline V gives CDR1 LNHNV, CDR2 YYDKDF (reference sequence). This CDR3 region has 16 residues. V lost 5 bases and J lost 4; bases outside the gene matches: 8. CDR3 residues: CATSRRSGRAADTQYF. The CDR3 bases are TGTGCCACCAGCCGACGTAGCGGGAGGGCCGCAGATACGCAGTATTTT.

The V gene is TRBV18, the J gene TRBJ2-7; TRBD2 aligns across 14 bases. CDR1 is KGHSH and CDR2 is LQKENI in the germline V gene. CDR3 length: 14 residues. V trimming: 4 bases; J trimming: 6 bases; junction bases outside the gene matches: 2. The CDR3 region is CASSLGLAGVEQYF. The CDR3 coding sequence is TGTGCCAGCTCACTGGGACTAGCGGGAGTCGAGCAGTACTTC.

The V call is TRBV24-1, the J call TRBJ2-2; 7 bases agree with TRBD1. Trimming at V came to 7 bases and at J to 2 bases, leaving 9 bases not matched to a gene. The CDR3 length is 16 residues. The germline V gene encodes CDR1 KGHDR and CDR2 SFDVKD. The CDR3 region is CATSQQGTRNTGELFF. In DNA, the CDR3 is TGTGCCACCAGCCAACAGGGGACGCGAAACACCGGGGAGCTGTTTTTT.

The chain combines TRBV7-6 with TRBJ2-5; 7 bases agree with TRBD2. CDR3 length: 16 residues. Germline CDR1 is SGHVS and CDR2 is FNYEAQ. The trim removed 1 base at V and 4 bases at J, leaving 9 bases unmatched. Here the CDR3 reads CASSLGQGEGGETQYF. The CDR3 nucleotides read TGTGCCAGCAGCTTAGGCCAAGGGGAGGGTGGAGAGACCCAGTACTTC.

The sample holds a few counts of this clone. The chain carries TRBV4-2 and TRBJ2-5, with D perhaps matching TRBD1 or TRBD2 (5 bases each). Trimming removed 0 bases from V and 6 bases from J, with 20 bases in between. Per the germline V gene, CDR1 is LGHNA and CDR2 is YNFKEQ. This CDR3 is built from 17 residues. Here the CDR3 DNA reads TGTGCCAGCAGCCAAGATAACTTAGCGAGAGGGGAGAAGACCCAGTACTTC. Protein: CASSQDNLARGEKTQYF.